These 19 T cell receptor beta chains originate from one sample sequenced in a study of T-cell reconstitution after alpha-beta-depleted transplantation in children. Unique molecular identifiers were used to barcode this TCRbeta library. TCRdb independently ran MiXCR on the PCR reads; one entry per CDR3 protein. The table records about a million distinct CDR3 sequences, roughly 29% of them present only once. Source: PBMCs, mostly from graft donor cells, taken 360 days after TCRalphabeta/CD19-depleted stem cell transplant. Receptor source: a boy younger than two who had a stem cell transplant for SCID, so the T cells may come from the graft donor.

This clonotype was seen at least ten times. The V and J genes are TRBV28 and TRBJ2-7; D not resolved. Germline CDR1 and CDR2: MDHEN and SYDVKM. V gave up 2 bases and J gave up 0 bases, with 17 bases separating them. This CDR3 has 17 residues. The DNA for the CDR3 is TGTGCCAGCAGTTTAGGTACTCTAATTTTGCGCTCCTACGAGCAGTACTTC. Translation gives CASSLGTLILRSYEQYF.

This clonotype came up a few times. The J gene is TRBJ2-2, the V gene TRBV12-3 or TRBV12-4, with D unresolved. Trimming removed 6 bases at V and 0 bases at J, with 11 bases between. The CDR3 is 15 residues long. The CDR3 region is CASRLARANTGELFF. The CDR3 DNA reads TGTGCCAGCAGGTTGGCTAGGGCGAACACCGGGGAGCTGTTTTTT.

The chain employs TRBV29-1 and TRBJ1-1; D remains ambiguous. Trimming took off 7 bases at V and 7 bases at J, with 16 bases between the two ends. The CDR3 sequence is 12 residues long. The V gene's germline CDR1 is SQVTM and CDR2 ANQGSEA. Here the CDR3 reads CSAADPDGEAFF. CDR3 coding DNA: TGCAGCGCTGCCGACCCTGATGGTGAAGCTTTCTTT.

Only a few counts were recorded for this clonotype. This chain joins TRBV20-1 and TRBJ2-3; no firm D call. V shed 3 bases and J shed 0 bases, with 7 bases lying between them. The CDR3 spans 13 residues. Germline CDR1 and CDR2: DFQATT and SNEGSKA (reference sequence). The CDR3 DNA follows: TGCAGTGCTAGGATAGTAAGCACAGATACGCAGTATTTT. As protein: CSARIVSTDTQYF.

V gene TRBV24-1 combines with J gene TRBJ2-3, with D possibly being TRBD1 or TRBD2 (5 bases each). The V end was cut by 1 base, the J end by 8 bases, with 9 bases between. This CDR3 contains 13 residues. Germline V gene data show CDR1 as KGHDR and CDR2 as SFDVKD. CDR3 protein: CATSDFGDPTQYF. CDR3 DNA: TGTGCCACCAGTGATTTTGGGGACCCTACGCAGTATTTT.

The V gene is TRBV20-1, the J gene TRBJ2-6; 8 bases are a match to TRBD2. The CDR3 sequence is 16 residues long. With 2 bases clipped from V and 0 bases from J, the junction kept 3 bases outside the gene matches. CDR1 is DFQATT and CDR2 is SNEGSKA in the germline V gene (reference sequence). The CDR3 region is CSARRGGPSGANVLTF. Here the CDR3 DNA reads TGCAGTGCTAGACGGGGGGGGCCCTCTGGGGCCAACGTCCTGACTTTC.

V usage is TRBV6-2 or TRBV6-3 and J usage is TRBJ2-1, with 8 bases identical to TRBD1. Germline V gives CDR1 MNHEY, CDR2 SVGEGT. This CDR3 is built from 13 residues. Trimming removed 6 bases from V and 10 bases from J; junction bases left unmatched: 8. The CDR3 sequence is CASRNQGAREQFF. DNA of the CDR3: TGTGCCAGCAGAAATCAGGGGGCGCGAGAGCAGTTCTTC.

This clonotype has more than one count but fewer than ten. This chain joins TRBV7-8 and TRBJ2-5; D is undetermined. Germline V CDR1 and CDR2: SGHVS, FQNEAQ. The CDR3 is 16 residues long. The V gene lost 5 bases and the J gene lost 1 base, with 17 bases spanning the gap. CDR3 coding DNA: TGTGCCAGCAGCCCCTGGGCGCCAAGGACCCAAGAGACCCAGTACTTC. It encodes CASSPWAPRTQETQYF.

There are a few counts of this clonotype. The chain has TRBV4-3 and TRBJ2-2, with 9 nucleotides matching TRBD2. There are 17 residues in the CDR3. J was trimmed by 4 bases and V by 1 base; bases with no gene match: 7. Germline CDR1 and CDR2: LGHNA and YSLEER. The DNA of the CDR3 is TGCGCCAGCAGCCAAGCTCGGCGGGGGGGCCGCACCGGGGAGCTGTTTTTT. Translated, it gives CASSQARRGGRTGELFF.

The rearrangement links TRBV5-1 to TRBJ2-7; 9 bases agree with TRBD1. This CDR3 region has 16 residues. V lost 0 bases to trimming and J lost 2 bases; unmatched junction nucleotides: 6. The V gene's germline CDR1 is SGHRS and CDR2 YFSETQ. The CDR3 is CASSLARRDRAYEQYF. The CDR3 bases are TGCGCCAGCAGCTTGGCGAGACGGGACAGGGCCTACGAGCAGTACTTC.

The CDR3 DNA reads TGTGCCGCCCGGACAGGGGGGTACAATGAGCAGTTCTTC. Translation gives CAARTGGYNEQFF. The chain is built from TRBV28 and TRBJ2-1; 10 bases agree with TRBD1. The V gene's germline CDR1 is MDHEN and CDR2 SYDVKM. The length of the CDR3 is 13 residues. The trim removed 11 bases at V and 4 bases at J, leaving 5 bases unmatched.

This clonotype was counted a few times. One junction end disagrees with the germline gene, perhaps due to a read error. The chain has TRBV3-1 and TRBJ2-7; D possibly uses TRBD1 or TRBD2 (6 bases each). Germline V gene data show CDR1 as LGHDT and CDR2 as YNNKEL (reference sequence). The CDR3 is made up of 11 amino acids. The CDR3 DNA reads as TGTGCCAGCAGCCATCTGGGGGGACATATCTTC. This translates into CASSHLGGHIF.

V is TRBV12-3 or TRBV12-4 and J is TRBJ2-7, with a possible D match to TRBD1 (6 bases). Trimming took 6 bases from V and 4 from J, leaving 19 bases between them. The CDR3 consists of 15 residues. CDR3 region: CASRDQTGFVYEQYF. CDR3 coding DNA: TGTGCCAGCAGAGACCAGACAGGTTTCGTGTACGAGCAGTACTTC.

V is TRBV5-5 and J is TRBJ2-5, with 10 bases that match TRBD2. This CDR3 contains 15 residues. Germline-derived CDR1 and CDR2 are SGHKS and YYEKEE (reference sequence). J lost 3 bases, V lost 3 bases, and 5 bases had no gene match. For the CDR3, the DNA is TGTGCCAGCAGCTATGTAGCGGGGGGCGAAGAGACCCAGTACTTC. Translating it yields CASSYVAGGEETQYF.

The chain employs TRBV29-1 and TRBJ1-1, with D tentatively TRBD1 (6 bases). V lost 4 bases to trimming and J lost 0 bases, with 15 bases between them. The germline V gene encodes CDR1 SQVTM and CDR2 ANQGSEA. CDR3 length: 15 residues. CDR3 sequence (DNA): TGCAGCGTTGTTGGGGGCCAGTGGATGAACACTGAAGCTTTCTTT. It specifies CSVVGGQWMNTEAFF. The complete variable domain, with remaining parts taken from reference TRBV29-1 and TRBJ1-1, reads SAVISQKPSRDICQRGTSLTIQCQVDSQVTMMFWYRQQPGQSLTLIATANQGSEATYESGFVIDKFPISRPNLTFSTLTVSNMSPEDSSIYLCSVVGGQWMNTEAFFGQGTRLTVV.

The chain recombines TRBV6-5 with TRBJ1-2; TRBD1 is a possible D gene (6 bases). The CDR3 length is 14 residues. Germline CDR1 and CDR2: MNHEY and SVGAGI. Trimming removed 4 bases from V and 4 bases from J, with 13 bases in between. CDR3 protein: CASSWRRGGYGYTF. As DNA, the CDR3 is TGTGCCAGCAGTTGGCGCAGGGGAGGCTATGGCTACACCTTC.

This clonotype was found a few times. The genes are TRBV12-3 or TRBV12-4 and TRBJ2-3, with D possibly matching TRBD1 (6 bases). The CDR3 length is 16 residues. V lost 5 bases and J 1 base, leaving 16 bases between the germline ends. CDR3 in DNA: TGTGCCAGCAGTCCCACGACAGGTTCTCGCACAGATACGCAGTATTTT. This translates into CASSPTTGSRTDTQYF.

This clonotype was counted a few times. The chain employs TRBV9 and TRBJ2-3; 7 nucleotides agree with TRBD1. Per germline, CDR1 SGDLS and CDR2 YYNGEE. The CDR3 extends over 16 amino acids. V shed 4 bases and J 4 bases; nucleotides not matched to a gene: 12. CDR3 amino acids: CASSLRQGQLPDTQYF. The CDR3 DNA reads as TGTGCCAGCAGCCTACGACAGGGCCAGCTACCAGATACGCAGTATTTT.

For the CDR3, the DNA is TGTGCCAGCAGCTTGGGTGACAGGTTTAATTCACCCCTCCACTTT. Protein sequence: CASSLGDRFNSPLHF. The chain joins TRBV5-4 to TRBJ1-6; possible D gene TRBD1, 6 bases. Between the trimmed V and J ends, which lost 0 bases and 6 bases, there was a span of 10 bases. The CDR3 is made up of 15 amino acids. Germline assignment: CDR1 SGHNT and CDR2 YYREEE (reference sequence).